This T cell receptor beta chain was recovered during a study of cytomegalovirus exposure and HLA in healthy donors. Findings and limits, study-wide: The study listed some 160 cytomegalovirus-associated TCR beta chains. HLA alleles showed associations with approximately 15,000 TCR beta sequences in a later analysis, at a 0.05 false discovery rate.

Comments on this clone: Its antigen is still unknown.

The germline V and J ends were trimmed by 0 bases and 5 bases, with 9 bases remaining between them. CDR1 is SGDLS and CDR2 is YYNGEE in the germline V gene. The CDR3 spans 14 residues. Primers for the PCR totalled 60 Vbeta and 13 Jbeta. Generated by immunoSEQ multiplex PCR, the TCRdb table keeps only in-frame clones and is missing some. The sample records under 200,000 clones, around 80% being singletons. The sequencing sample was made of PBMCs. V and J are TRBV9 and TRBJ1-5; D remains ambiguous. This receptor was obtained from a girl under 18 in good health and CMV-seropositive. This chain's CDR3 is CASSVGSRDQPQHF. Here the CDR3 DNA reads TGTGCCAGCAGCGTAGGAAGCCGAGATCAGCCCCAGCATTTT.